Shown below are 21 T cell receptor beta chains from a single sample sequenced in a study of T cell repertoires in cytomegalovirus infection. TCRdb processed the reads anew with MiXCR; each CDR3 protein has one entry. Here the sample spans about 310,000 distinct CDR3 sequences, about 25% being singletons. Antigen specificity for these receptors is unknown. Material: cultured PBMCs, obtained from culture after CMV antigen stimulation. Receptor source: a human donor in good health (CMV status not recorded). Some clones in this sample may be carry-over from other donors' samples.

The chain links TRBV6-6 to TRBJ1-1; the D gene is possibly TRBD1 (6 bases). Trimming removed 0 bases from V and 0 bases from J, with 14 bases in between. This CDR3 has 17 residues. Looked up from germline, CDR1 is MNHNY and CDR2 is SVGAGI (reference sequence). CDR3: CASSYSGAGSLNTEAFF. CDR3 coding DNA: TGTGCCAGCAGTTACTCGGGGGCAGGGAGCCTGAACACTGAAGCTTTCTTT.

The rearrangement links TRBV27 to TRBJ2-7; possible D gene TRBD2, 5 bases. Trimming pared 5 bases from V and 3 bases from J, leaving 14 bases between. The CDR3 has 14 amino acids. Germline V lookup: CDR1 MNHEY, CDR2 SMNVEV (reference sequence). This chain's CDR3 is CASSPGLGFYEQYV. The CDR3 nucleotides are TGTGCCAGCAGTCCAGGACTGGGTTTCTACGAGCAGTACGTC.

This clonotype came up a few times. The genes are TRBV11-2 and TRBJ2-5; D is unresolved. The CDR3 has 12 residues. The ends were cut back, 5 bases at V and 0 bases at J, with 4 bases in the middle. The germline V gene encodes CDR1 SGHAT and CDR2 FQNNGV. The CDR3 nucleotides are TGTGCCAGCAGCCAAGACCAAGAGACCCAGTACTTC. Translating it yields CASSQDQETQYF.

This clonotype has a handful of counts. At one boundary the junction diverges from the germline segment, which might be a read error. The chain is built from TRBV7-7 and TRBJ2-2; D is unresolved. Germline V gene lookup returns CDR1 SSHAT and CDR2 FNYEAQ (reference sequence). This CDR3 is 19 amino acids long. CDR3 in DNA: TGTGCTAGCAGCATCCAATTAGCCCCAGGCAGCGCGAACACCGGGGAGCTGTTTTTT. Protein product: CASSIQLAPGSANTGELFF.

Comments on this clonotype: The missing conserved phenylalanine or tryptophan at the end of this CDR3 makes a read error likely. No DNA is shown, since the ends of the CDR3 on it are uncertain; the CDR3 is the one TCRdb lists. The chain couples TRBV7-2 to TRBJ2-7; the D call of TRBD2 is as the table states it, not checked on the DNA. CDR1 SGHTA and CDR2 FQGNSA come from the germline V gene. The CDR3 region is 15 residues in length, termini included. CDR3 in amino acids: CASSLAPSGSGRKYL.

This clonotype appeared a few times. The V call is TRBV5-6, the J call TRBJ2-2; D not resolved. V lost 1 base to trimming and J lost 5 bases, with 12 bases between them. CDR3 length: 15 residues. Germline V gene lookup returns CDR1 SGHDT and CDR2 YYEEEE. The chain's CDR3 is CASSLSGPSTGELFF. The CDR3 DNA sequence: TGTGCCAGCAGCTTGTCTGGACCATCAACCGGGGAGCTGTTTTTT.

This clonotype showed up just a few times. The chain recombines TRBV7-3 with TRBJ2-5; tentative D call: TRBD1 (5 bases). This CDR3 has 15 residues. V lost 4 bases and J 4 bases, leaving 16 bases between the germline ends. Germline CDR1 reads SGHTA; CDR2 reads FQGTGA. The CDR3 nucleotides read TGTGCCAGCAGCTCCGACAGTAAAAGTGGAGAGACCCAGTACTTC. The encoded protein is CASSSDSKSGETQYF.

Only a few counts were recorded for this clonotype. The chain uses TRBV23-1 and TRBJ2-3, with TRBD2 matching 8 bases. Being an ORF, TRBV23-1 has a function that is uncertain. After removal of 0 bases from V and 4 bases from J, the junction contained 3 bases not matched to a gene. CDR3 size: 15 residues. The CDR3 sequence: CASSQSWRGADTQYF. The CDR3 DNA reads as TGCGCCAGCAGTCAATCTTGGCGGGGGGCAGATACGCAGTATTTT.

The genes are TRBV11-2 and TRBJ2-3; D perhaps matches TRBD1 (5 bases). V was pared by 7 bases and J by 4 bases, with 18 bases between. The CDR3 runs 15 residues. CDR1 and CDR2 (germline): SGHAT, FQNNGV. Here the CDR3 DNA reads TGTGCCAGCACCAACTATCCAGGGTTGGCAGATACGCAGTATTTT. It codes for CASTNYPGLADTQYF.

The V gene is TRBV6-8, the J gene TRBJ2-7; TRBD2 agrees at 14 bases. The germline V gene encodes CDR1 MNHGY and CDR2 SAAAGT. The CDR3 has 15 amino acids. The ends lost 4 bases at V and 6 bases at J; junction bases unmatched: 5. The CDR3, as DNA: TGTGCCAGCAGTTCGGGACTAGCGGGAGTTGGCGAGCAGTACTTC. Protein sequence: CASSSGLAGVGEQYF.

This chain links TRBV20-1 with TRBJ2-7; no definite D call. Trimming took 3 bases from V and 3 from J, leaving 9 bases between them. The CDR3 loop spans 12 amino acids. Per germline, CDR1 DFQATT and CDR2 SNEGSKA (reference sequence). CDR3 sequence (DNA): TGCAGTGCTAGGGACCGCAGCTACGAGCAGTACTTC. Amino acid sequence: CSARDRSYEQYF.

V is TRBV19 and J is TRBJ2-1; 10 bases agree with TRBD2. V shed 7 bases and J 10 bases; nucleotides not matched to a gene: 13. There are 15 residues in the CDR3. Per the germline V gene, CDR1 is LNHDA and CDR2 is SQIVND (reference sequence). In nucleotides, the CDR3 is TGTGCCAGTATGAGCCCGGGACTAGCGCTAATGGAGCAGTTCTTC. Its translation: CASMSPGLALMEQFF.

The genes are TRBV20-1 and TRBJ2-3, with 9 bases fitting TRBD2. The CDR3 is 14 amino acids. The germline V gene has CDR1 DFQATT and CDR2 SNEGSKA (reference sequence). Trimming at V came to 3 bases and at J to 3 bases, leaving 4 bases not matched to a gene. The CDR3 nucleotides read TGCAGTGCTAGTGATAGCGGGAGAACAGATACGCAGTATTTT. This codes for CSASDSGRTDTQYF.

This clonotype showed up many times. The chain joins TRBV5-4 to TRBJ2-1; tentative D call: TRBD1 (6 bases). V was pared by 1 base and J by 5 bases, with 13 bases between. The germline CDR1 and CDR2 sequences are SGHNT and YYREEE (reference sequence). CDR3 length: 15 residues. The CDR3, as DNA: TGTGCCAGCAGCTTGCTGACAGGACCTCACAATGAGCAGTTCTTC. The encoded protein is CASSLLTGPHNEQFF.

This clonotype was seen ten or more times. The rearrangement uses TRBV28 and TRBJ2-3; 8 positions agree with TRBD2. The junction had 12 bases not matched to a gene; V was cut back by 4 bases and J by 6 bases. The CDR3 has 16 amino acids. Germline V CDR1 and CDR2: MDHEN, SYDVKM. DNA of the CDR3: TGTGCCAGCAGTTCATGGACTACCCCGGGAGGGGATACGCAGTATTTT. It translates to CASSSWTTPGGDTQYF.

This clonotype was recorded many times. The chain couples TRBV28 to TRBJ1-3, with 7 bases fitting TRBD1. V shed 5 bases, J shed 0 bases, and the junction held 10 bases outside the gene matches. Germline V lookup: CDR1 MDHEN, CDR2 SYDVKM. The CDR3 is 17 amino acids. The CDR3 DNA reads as TGTGCCAGCAGTCTTCAGGGACAGATATTCTCTGGAAACACCATATATTTT. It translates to CASSLQGQIFSGNTIYF.

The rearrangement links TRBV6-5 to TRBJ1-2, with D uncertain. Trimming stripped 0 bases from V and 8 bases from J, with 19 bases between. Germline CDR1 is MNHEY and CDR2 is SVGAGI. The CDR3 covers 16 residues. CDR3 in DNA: TGTGCCAGCAGTTACTCGGTTATCGGCGGGTTGGGAGGCTACACCTTC. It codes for CASSYSVIGGLGGYTF.

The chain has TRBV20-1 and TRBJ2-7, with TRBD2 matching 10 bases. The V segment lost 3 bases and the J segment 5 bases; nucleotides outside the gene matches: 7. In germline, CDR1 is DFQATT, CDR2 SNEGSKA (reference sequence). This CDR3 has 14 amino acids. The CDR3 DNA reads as TGCAGTGCTAGCGGAGCGGGAGGGCCCGACGAGCAGTACTTC. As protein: CSASGAGGPDEQYF.

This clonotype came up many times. In nucleotides, the CDR3 is TGTGCCAGCAGCTTGTTTCCCCCTGGGGCCAACGTCCTGACTTTC. This translates into CASSLFPPGANVLTF. The chain is built from TRBV7-2 and TRBJ2-6; D not certain. The length of the CDR3 is 15 residues. Trimming stripped 3 bases from V and 2 bases from J, with 8 bases between. Germline CDR1 is SGHTA and CDR2 is FQGNSA. Variable domain in full (rest from reference TRBV7-2 and TRBJ2-6): GAGVSQSPSNKVTEKGKDVELRCDPISGHTALYWYRQSLGQGLEFLIYFQGNSAPDKSGLPSDRFSAERTGGSVSTLTIQRTQQEDSAVYLCASSLFPPGANVLTFGAGSRLTVL.

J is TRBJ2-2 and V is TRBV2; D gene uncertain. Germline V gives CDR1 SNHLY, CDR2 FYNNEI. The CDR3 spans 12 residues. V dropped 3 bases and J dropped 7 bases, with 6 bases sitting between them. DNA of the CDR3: TGTGCCAGCAGTGATGTCAGCGGGGAGCTGTTTTTT. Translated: CASSDVSGELFF.

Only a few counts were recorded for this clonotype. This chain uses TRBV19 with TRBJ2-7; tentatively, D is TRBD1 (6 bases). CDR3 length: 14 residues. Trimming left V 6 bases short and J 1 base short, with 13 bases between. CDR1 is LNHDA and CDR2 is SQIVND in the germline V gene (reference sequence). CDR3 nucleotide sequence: TGTGCCAGTAGCGGGACATATTCTTCCTACGAGCAGTACTTC. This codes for CASSGTYSSYEQYF.